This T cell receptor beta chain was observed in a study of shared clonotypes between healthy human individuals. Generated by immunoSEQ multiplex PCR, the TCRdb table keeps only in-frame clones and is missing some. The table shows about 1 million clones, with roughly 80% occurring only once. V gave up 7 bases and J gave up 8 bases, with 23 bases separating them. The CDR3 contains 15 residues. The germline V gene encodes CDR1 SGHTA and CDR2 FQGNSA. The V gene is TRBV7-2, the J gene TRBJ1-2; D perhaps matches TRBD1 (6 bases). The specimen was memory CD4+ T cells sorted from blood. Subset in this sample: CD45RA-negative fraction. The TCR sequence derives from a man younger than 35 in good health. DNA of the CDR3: TGTGCCAGCATCCAAAGTGGAGGTGCGGGGGCAGGCTACACCTTC. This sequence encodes CASIQSGGAGAGYTF.